This TCR beta chain was sequenced in a study of blood T cell repertoires in COVID-19. For the study at large: The United States, Italy and Spain were the sources of the acute and convalescent COVID-19 samples.

Across about 22 US areas, participants ranged in age from roughly 18 to 95 years. Assay used: immunoSEQ multiplex PCR; TCRdb lists only in-frame clones, some missing. The sample yields about 150,000 clones, about nine tenths seen once. Germline V gene lookup returns CDR1 MNHNS and CDR2 SASEGT. This CDR3 is 15 amino acids long. V lost 2 bases and J lost 6, with 16 bases in between. This chain joins TRBV6-1 and TRBJ1-1, with D possibly TRBD1 on 5 matching bases. The receptor's source is a man aged 45-65 years who had recovered from COVID-19. The sequencing input was PBMCs or T cells enriched from blood (not recorded which). CDR3 bases: TGTGCCAGCAGTGAAATGGGGACTCTGGACTCTGAAGCTTTCTTT. This encodes CASSEMGTLDSEAFF.